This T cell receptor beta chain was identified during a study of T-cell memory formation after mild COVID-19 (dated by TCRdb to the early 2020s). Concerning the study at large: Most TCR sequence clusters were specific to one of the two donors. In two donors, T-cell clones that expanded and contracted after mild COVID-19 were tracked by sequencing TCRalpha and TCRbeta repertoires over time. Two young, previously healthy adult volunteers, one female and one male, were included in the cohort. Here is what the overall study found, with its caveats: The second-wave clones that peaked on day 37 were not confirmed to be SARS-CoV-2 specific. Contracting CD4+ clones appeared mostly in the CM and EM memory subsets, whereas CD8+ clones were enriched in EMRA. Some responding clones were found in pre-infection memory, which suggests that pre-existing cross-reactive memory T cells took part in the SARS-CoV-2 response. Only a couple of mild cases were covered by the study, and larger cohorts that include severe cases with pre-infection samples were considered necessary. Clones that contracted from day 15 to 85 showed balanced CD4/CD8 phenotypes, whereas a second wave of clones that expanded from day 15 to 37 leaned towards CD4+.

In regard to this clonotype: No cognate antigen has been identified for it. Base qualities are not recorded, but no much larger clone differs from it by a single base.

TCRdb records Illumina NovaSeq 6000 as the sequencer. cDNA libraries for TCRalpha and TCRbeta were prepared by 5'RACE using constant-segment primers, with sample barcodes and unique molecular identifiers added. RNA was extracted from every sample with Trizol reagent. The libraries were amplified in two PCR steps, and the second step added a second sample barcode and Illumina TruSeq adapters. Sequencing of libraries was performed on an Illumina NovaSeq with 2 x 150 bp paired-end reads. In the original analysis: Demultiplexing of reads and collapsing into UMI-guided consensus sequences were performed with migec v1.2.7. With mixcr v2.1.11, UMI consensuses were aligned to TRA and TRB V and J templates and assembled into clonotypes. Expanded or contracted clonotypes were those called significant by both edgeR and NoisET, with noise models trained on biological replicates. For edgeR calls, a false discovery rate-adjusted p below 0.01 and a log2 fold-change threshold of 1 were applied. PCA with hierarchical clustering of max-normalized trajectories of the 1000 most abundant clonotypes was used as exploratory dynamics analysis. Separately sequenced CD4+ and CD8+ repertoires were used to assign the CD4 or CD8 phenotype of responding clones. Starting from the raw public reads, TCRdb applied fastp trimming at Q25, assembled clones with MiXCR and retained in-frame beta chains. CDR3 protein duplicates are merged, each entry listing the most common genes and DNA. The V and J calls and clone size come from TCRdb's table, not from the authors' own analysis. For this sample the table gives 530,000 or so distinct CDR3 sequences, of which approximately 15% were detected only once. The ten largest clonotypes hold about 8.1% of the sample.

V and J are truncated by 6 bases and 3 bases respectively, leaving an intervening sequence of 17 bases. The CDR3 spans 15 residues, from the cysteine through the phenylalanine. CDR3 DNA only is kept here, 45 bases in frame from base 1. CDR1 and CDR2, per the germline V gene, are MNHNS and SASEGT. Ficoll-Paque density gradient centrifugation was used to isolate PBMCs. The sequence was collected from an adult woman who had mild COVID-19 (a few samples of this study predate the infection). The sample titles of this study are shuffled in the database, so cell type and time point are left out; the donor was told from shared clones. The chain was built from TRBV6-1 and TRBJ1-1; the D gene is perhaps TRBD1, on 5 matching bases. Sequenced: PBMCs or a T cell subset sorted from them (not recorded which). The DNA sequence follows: TGTGCCAGCAGGGTACTTCAGGGAATGGACACTGAAGCTTTCTTT. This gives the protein CASRVLQGMDTEAFF.